These T cell receptor beta chains were read from a single sample in a study of radiotherapy plus CTLA-4 blockade in lung cancer. Assay used: immunoSEQ multiplex PCR; TCRdb lists only in-frame clones, some missing. The sample contains tens of thousands of clones, roughly 71% of which appear only once. The sample here was peripheral blood, taken from a patient treated with radiotherapy plus ipilimumab. Receptors originate from a human donor with non-small cell lung cancer that progressed on radiotherapy plus ipilimumab. Both conserved end residues are part of each CDR3. A D gene is named only where the DNA matches it firmly. Some rows have no size entry. The others give once, few or many, or a class for an expanded clone.

clone_size j_call d_call v_call cdr3_nt cdr3_aa
. TRBJ2-2 . TRBV9 TGTGCCAGCAGCCCAGGGACAACGAACACCGGGGAGCTGTTTTTT CASSPGTTNTGELFF
. TRBJ1-1 . TRBV27 TGTGCCAGCAGTTTATCGATAAGGGGAGGCTTTGGGGACACTGAAGCTTTCTTT CASSLSIRGGFGDTEAFF
. TRBJ1-1 . TRBV7-6 TGTGCCAGCAGCTCCCAGGGATCGAACACTGAAGCTTTCTTT CASSSQGSNTEAFF
. TRBJ2-5 . TRBV11-2 TGTGCCAGCAGCCCCCTTAGGGGCAGGGAACGTTTGACCCAGTACTTC CASSPLRGRERLTQYF
. TRBJ1-1 . TRBV5-6 TGTGCCAGCAGCTTGATGCTCGATACCGGGGGCGGGAACACTGAAGCTTTCTTT CASSLMLDTGGGNTEAFF
. TRBJ2-1 TRBD1 TRBV12-5 TGTGCTAGTGGTTTGGGGACAGGGGCGAGCAATGAGCAGTTCTTC CASGLGTGASNEQFF
. TRBJ2-7 . TRBV21-1 TGTGCCAGCAGCCGACTACGACCTCTCGAGGCCTACGAGCAGTACTTC CASSRLRPLEAYEQYF
. TRBJ1-3 . TRBV11-2 TGTGCCAGCAGCCCCTTCTCTGGAAACACCATATATTTT CASSPFSGNTIYF
. TRBJ2-7 TRBD2 TRBV7-3 TGTGCCAGCAGCTTAATCAGCGGGGGGGCCTCCGAGCAGTACTTC CASSLISGGASEQYF
. TRBJ2-7 . TRBV29-1 TGCAGCGTTGCCAGCGGAATCTACGAGCAGTACTTC CSVASGIYEQYF
few TRBJ2-3 TRBD2 TRBV25-1 TGTGCCAGCAGTATATATAGCGGGAGCTATGGAGATACGCAGTATTTT CASSIYSGSYGDTQYF
. TRBJ1-3 TRBD1 TRBV18 TGTGCCAGCTCCCCCGGGACAGGACCCCTCGACACCATATATTTT CASSPGTGPLDTIYF
. TRBJ1-2 . TRBV14 TGTGCCAGCAGCCAAGAGCACAGTGGCTACACCTTC CASSQEHSGYTF
. TRBJ1-6 . TRBV6-1 TGTGCCAGCAGTGAACTGGGTGGGCGGAGTTCACCCCTCCACTTT CASSELGGRSSPLHF
few TRBJ2-1 . TRBV5-7 TGTGCCAGCAGCTTCGGTGGAAGCAATGAGCAGTTCTTC CASSFGGSNEQFF
once TRBJ1-1 . TRBV4-1 TGCGCCAGCAGCCCCGGGGGGAACACTGAAGCTTTCTTT CASSPGGNTEAFF
. TRBJ2-1 TRBD2 TRBV2 TGTGCCAGCAGTGAAGCCCCAATCGGGGGGGGTTACAATGAGCAGTTCTTC CASSEAPIGGGYNEQFF
. TRBJ2-3 . TRBV7-3 TGTGCCAGCAGCTTCTTGGCACTCTCGGATACGCAGTATTTT CASSFLALSDTQYF
. TRBJ2-7 . TRBV4-3 TGCGCCAGCAGCCAAGACTGGGCCAGCACCTACGAGCAGTACTTC CASSQDWASTYEQYF
few TRBJ2-1 . TRBV5-3 TGTGCCAGCAGCTTCGGTGGAAGCAATGAGCAGTTCTTC CASSFGGSNEQFF
. TRBJ2-2 TRBD1 TRBV5-1 TGCGCCAGCAGCCGGACAGGGGAAACCGGGGAGCTGTTTTTT CASSRTGETGELFF
. TRBJ1-2 . TRBV6-6 TGTGCCAGCAGTGAGGGCCGCTATGGCTACACCTTC CASSEGRYGYTF
. TRBJ2-7 . TRBV10-3 TGTGCCATCAGTGAGACCGGGACTCATATCTCCTACGAGCAGTACTTC CAISETGTHISYEQYF
few TRBJ2-5 TRBD1 TRBV9 TGTGCCAGCAGCGCCTGGGACAGTCCTCAAGAGACCCAGTACTTC CASSAWDSPQETQYF
few TRBJ1-4 . TRBV19 TGTGCCAGTATGAGTGAGGAAAAACTGTTTTTT CASMSEEKLFF
once TRBJ2-3 . TRBV6-1 TGTGCCAGCAAATCCCAAGCGGGCACAGATACGCAGTATTTT CASKSQAGTDTQYF
. TRBJ2-7 TRBD1 TRBV11-2 TGTGCCAGCAGCTTAGAGGGGACAGGGGGCTACGAGCAGTACTTC CASSLEGTGGYEQYF
. TRBJ1-3 . TRBV5-4 TGTGCCAGCAGCTCGGGACGTTCCTCTGGAAACACCATATATTTT CASSSGRSSGNTIYF
. TRBJ2-2 . TRBV28 TGTGCCAGCAGTCCCCCGGGACAAAGATACGGGGAGCTGTTTTTT CASSPPGQRYGELFF
. TRBJ1-5 TRBD1 TRBV28 TGTGCCAGCAGTTTTTCTACAGGGGAGGTTCAGCCCCAGCATTTT CASSFSTGEVQPQHF
. TRBJ1-4 TRBD1 TRBV28 TGTGCCAGCAGTTTAAGGGGACAGGGAGGCGGAGAAAAACTGTTTTTT CASSLRGQGGGEKLFF